Each of the 2 T cell receptor beta chains below was sequenced from the same sample in a study of blood T cell repertoires in COVID-19. Here immunoSEQ multiplex PCR was the method, and the copy in TCRdb shows in-frame clones only, minus some. The table lists fewer than 350,000 clones, approximately 83% of them singletons. What was sequenced was peripheral blood. The source is a woman in her twenties or thirties who had recovered from COVID-19.

The genes are TRBV2 and TRBJ1-4; TRBD1 aligns across 7 bases. The germline CDR1 and CDR2 sequences are SNHLY and FYNNEI. This CDR3 region has 14 residues. With V trimmed by 3 bases and J by 10 bases, 8 bases remained unmatched. CDR3 sequence reads: CASSDRGFRGKLFF. CDR3 DNA: TGTGCCAGCAGTGACAGGGGGTTTCGAGGAAAACTGTTTTTT.

The J gene is TRBJ2-1, the V gene TRBV6-1; TRBD2 aligns across 7 bases. In germline, CDR1 is MNHNS, CDR2 SASEGT. This CDR3 spans 15 amino acids. V shed 6 bases, J shed 6 bases, and the junction held 11 bases outside the gene matches. CDR3 sequence (DNA): TGTGCCAGCAGCCAATTCATCGGCGGGAGCAATGAGCAGTTCTTC. Protein product: CASSQFIGGSNEQFF.